This TCR beta chain was obtained from a study of cytomegalovirus exposure and HLA in healthy donors. Primers included in the PCR were 60 Vbeta and 13 Jbeta primers. The table came from immunoSEQ multiplex PCR; TCRdb's copy has only in-frame clones and leaves some out. The repertoire holds approximately 180,000 clones, with just under 85% as singletons. Trimming cost V 0 bases and J 0 bases, with 8 bases left between them. The length of the CDR3 is 15 residues. From germline, CDR1 is SGHTS and CDR2 YDEGEE. The sequencing sample was made of PBMCs. The sequence came from a girl aged 10-17 years in good health and CMV-seropositive. The chain combines TRBV5-8 with TRBJ2-3; TRBD2 might be the D (6 bases). CDR3 residues: CASSLGLVSTDTQYF. The CDR3 DNA follows: TGTGCCAGCAGCTTGGGACTAGTGAGCACAGATACGCAGTATTTT.